Included here is one TCR beta chain sequence, with context. This record comes from a study of blood T cell repertoires in COVID-19. Study context: The samples span acute and convalescent COVID-19 from the United States, Italy and Spain. T cells, B-cell-depleted T cells, or PBMCs provided the cDNA or gDNA that served as material.

The CDR3 sequence is 14 residues long. Trimming removed 6 bases at V and 5 bases at J, with 16 bases between. The germline gives CDR1 MNHEY, CDR2 SVGAGI. The method was immunoSEQ multiplex PCR; TCRdb's version includes in-frame clones alone and lacks a portion of them. The profile shows tens of thousands of clones, 86% of them singletons. The V and J genes are TRBV6-5 and TRBJ2-5; TRBD2 might be the D (5 bases). The TCR originated in an elderly woman with active or convalescent COVID-19. The sample was peripheral blood. The CDR3 is CASRDARAEETQYF. The DNA for the CDR3 is TGTGCCAGCAGGGACGCGAGGGCGGAGGAGACCCAGTACTTC.